A single sample is the source of the 26 T cell receptor beta chains below, sequenced in a study of T cell responses to AZD1222 COVID-19 vaccine. Libraries were prepared by immunoSEQ multiplex PCR; TCRdb keeps only in-frame clonotypes and omits some of them. The sample holds roughly 140,000 clones, roughly four fifths seen once. The sequencing here drew on peripheral blood, taken on day 0 of MenACWY control vaccination. The receptors were sampled from an adult in good health.

The gene calls are TRBV28 and TRBJ1-6; no definite D call. Germline lookup yields CDR1 MDHEN and CDR2 SYDVKM. CDR3 length: 17 residues. The V gene lost 5 bases and the J gene lost 7 bases, with 21 bases spanning the gap. The CDR3 region is CASSQTGWSYGNSPLHF. CDR3 coding DNA: TGTGCCAGCAGTCAGACGGGGTGGTCATATGGGAATTCACCCCTCCACTTT.

The J gene is TRBJ2-7, the V gene TRBV6-2 or TRBV6-3; the match to TRBD1 covers 7 bases. The CDR3 runs to 17 residues. Germline V gene lookup returns CDR1 MNHEY and CDR2 SVGEGT. V was pared by 0 bases and J by 3 bases, with 11 bases of the junction left unmatched. The chain's CDR3 is CASSYSTYGDSHYEQYF. The CDR3 DNA reads as TGTGCCAGCAGTTACTCCACGTACGGGGACAGCCACTACGAGCAGTACTTC.

V gene TRBV5-6 combines with J gene TRBJ1-5; unclear D gene. Deletions cut 1 base from V and 1 base from J, with 12 bases between. This CDR3 region has 16 residues. Germline V CDR1 and CDR2: SGHDT, YYEEEE. The CDR3 region has the DNA TGTGCCAGCAGCTTGCTCGTTGGCGGCAGCAATCAGCCCCAGCATTTT. Translation gives CASSLLVGGSNQPQHF.

V usage is TRBV2 and J usage is TRBJ2-7; possible D gene TRBD1, 6 bases. The CDR3 is 14 amino acids. CDR1 and CDR2 (germline): SNHLY, FYNNEI. Trimming took 2 bases from V and 7 from J, leaving 15 bases between them. For the CDR3, the DNA is TGTGCCAGCAGTGAAAGCCAGGGGCTAGGGGAGCAGTACTTC. Protein: CASSESQGLGEQYF.

J is TRBJ2-5 and V is TRBV11-1, with D possibly being TRBD2 (5 bases). V was clipped by 3 bases and J by 7 bases, with 15 bases between them. This CDR3 contains 14 residues. CDR1 SGHAT and CDR2 FQDESV come from the germline V gene (reference sequence). CDR3 loop: CASSLLAASGTQYF. For the CDR3, the DNA is TGTGCCAGCAGCTTGCTAGCAGCCTCAGGGACCCAGTACTTC. Looking up the rest from reference TRBV11-1 and TRBJ2-5 gives the full variable domain: EAEVAQSPRYKITEKSQAVAFWCDPISGHATLYWYRQILGQGPELLVQFQDESVVDDSQLPKDRFSAERLKGVDSTLKIQPAELGDSAMYLCASSLLAASGTQYFGPGTRLLVL.

This clone was seen a single time. The chain links TRBV2 to TRBJ1-2; tentatively, D is TRBD1 (5 bases). Per germline, CDR1 SNHLY and CDR2 FYNNEI. V lost 6 bases to trimming and J lost 6 bases, with 14 bases between them. The CDR3 has 13 residues. CDR3 DNA sequence: TGTGCCAGCAGCCCCGGGACGGTCGATGGCTACACCTTC. Translated: CASSPGTVDGYTF.

The J gene is TRBJ1-3, the V gene TRBV6-1; D possibly corresponds to TRBD1 (6 bases). This CDR3 has 14 amino acids. V was cut by 2 bases and J by 2 bases, with 7 bases left in between. Germline V CDR1 and CDR2: MNHNS, SASEGT. As DNA, the CDR3 is TGTGCCAGCAGTGAATACAGGGCTGGAAACACCATATATTTT. Its protein is CASSEYRAGNTIYF.

The genes are TRBV4-1 and TRBJ1-6; no clear D gene. Germline V gene data show CDR1 as MGHRA and CDR2 as YSYEKL. The V gene lost 0 bases and the J gene lost 7 bases, with 7 bases spanning the gap. The CDR3 is 14 amino acids. CDR3 nucleotides: TGCGCCAGCAGCCAAGACCGGAAAAATTCACCCCTCCACTTT. It codes for CASSQDRKNSPLHF.

The chain has TRBV5-6 and TRBJ2-7, with TRBD1 matching 7 bases. CDR3 length equals 12 residues. Looked up from germline, CDR1 is SGHDT and CDR2 is YYEEEE. V lost 4 bases to trimming and J lost 3 bases; unmatched junction nucleotides: 1. In nucleotides, the CDR3 is TGTGCCAGCAGCCGGGACAGCTACGAGCAGTACGTC. As protein: CASSRDSYEQYV.

The chain carries TRBV28 and TRBJ2-7; the match to TRBD1 covers 9 bases. The CDR3 contains 14 residues. Germline loops: CDR1 MDHEN, CDR2 SYDVKM. Trimming took 6 bases from V and 4 from J; bases not matched to a gene: 7. CDR3: CASSRGTGRYEQYV. CDR3 DNA: TGTGCCAGCAGCCGTGGGACAGGGCGGTACGAGCAGTACGTC.

The rearrangement links TRBV27 to TRBJ2-7; TRBD1 might be the D (5 bases). The CDR3 runs to 13 residues. V was pared by 3 bases and J by 3 bases, with 9 bases between. Germline V gene data show CDR1 as MNHEY and CDR2 as SMNVEV (reference sequence). CDR3 in amino acids: CASSFPDIYEQYV. CDR3 bases: TGTGCCAGCAGTTTCCCGGACATCTACGAGCAGTACGTC.

The chain couples TRBV6-1 to TRBJ1-2; the D gene is possibly TRBD1 (5 bases). V was trimmed by 2 bases and J by 7 bases, leaving 11 bases between them. Germline CDR1 is MNHNS and CDR2 is SASEGT. This CDR3 is built from 13 residues. Here the CDR3 DNA reads TGTGCCAGCAGTGAATCGGGGGTGGGTGGCTACACCTTC. It specifies CASSESGVGGYTF.

The chain carries TRBV28 and TRBJ1-3; D gene uncertain. Germline V gene sequence: CDR1 MDHEN, CDR2 SYDVKM. This CDR3 has 16 residues. Trimming took 8 bases from V and 0 from J, leaving 17 bases between them. CDR3 region: CASYPSGGSSGNTIYF. The DNA for the CDR3 is TGTGCCAGCTATCCATCGGGAGGGAGCTCTGGAAACACCATATATTTT.

The chain links TRBV5-1 to TRBJ2-5; D is uncertain. CDR1 is SGHRS, CDR2 YFSETQ, per germline. This CDR3 has 14 amino acids. Deletions cut 1 base from V and 3 bases from J, with 10 bases between. The CDR3 DNA reads as TGCGCCAGCAGCTTGAACCCTCCCGAAGAGACCCAGTACTTC. It specifies CASSLNPPEETQYF.

J is TRBJ2-2 and V is TRBV2, with D unresolved. Germline assignment: CDR1 SNHLY and CDR2 FYNNEI. With 8 bases removed from V and 2 bases from J, the gap between germline ends came to 12 bases. The CDR3 has 14 residues. The CDR3 sequence: CASGKGTNTGELFF. The CDR3 nucleotides are TGTGCCAGCGGAAAGGGAACAAACACCGGGGAGCTGTTTTTT.

This clone was recorded once. This chain connects TRBV18 to TRBJ1-4; possible D gene TRBD1, 5 bases. Germline assignment: CDR1 KGHSH and CDR2 LQKENI. This CDR3 region has 14 residues. The V and J ends lost 6 bases and 8 bases respectively, with 16 bases between them. The CDR3 sequence: CASSPGSSNEKLFF. CDR3 nucleotides: TGTGCCAGCTCCCCAGGGTCGTCGAACGAAAAACTGTTTTTT.

The J gene is TRBJ2-7, the V gene TRBV2, with D possibly called TRBD1 or TRBD2 (5 bases each). The V gene's germline CDR1 is SNHLY and CDR2 FYNNEI. Deletions cut 1 base from V and 5 bases from J, with 15 bases between. The length of the CDR3 is 15 residues. For the CDR3, the DNA is TGTGCCAGCAGTGAAGAGGGGACGGGCCGGGACGAGCAGTACGTC. It codes for CASSEEGTGRDEQYV.

This clone has just one count. The chain joins TRBV7-8 to TRBJ1-1; D not resolved. Trimming took 5 bases from V and 1 from J, leaving 8 bases between them. Germline V gives CDR1 SGHVS, CDR2 FQNEAQ. CDR3 length equals 13 residues. CDR3 in amino acids: CASSQGGNTEAFF. The CDR3 DNA follows: TGTGCCAGCAGCCAAGGAGGGAACACTGAAGCTTTCTTT.

V usage is TRBV3-1 (or the pseudogene TRBV3-2) and J usage is TRBJ2-5; D tentatively fits TRBD1 or TRBD2 (5 bases each). Germline values: CDR1 LGHDT, CDR2 YNNKEL (reference sequence). V was trimmed by 7 bases and J by 5 bases, leaving 11 bases between them. The CDR3 loop spans 12 amino acids. Here the CDR3 reads CASKHWGETQYF. Here the CDR3 DNA reads TGTGCCAGCAAGCATTGGGGGGAGACCCAGTACTTC.

The rearrangement joins TRBV20-1 to TRBJ1-1; D is undetermined. CDR1 is DFQATT, CDR2 SNEGSKA, per germline (reference sequence). V lost 3 bases to trimming and J lost 4 bases, with 9 bases between them. CDR3 length: 12 amino acids. CDR3 nucleotides: TGCAGTGCTAGTAGGGTTGTCACTGAAGCTTTCTTT. It yields the protein CSASRVVTEAFF.

DNA of the CDR3: TGTGCCAGCAGTGAATTTTCGGGTTCGGTTCAGCCCCAGCATTTT. It yields the protein CASSEFSGSVQPQHF. This sequence joins TRBV6-1 and TRBJ1-5; D ambiguous. Germline CDR1 MNHNS, CDR2 SASEGT. V shed 2 bases and J shed 6 bases, with 14 bases lying between them. The CDR3 sequence is 15 residues long.

This chain connects TRBV5-5 to TRBJ1-2, with 8 bases aligning to TRBD1. J lost 4 bases, V lost 1 base, and 6 bases had no gene match. The CDR3 consists of 15 residues. Germline V gene sequence: CDR1 SGHKS, CDR2 YYEKEE (reference sequence). CDR3 nucleotides: TGTGCCAGCAGCTTGATTCAGGGGGCGGGCTATGGCTACACCTTC. Translating gives CASSLIQGAGYGYTF.

The CDR3 DNA reads TGTGCCAGCAGCCACGGGCTACTTAATCAGCCCCAGCATTTT. Amino acid sequence: CASSHGLLNQPQHF. The gene calls are TRBV3-1 (or the pseudogene TRBV3-2) and TRBJ1-5; D unresolved. Germline CDR1 is LGHDT and CDR2 is YNNKEL (reference sequence). The V gene lost 3 bases and the J gene lost 4 bases, with 10 bases spanning the gap. The CDR3 length is 14 residues.

The chain combines TRBV2 with TRBJ2-1; no clear D. V shed 3 bases and J shed 5 bases, with 8 bases lying between them. The germline V gene encodes CDR1 SNHLY and CDR2 FYNNEI. CDR3 length: 13 amino acids. CDR3 DNA: TGTGCCAGCAGTGATGGTAGAAACAATGAGCAGTTCTTC. This gives the protein CASSDGRNNEQFF.

The chain has TRBV6-5 and TRBJ1-2; 9 bases match TRBD1. This CDR3 spans 15 amino acids. Unmatched junction bases numbered 9, after V lost 6 bases and J lost 4 bases. The germline gives CDR1 MNHEY, CDR2 SVGAGI. CDR3 DNA: TGTGCCAGCAGCCTTCTACCGGGACAGGGCTATGGCTACACCTTC. The encoded protein is CASSLLPGQGYGYTF.

V is TRBV28 and J is TRBJ2-7; a possible D gene is TRBD2 (6 bases). Germline lookup yields CDR1 MDHEN and CDR2 SYDVKM. V lost 2 bases and J 3 bases, leaving 11 bases between the germline ends. CDR3 length equals 14 residues. The CDR3 sequence: CASSLGGAIYEQYF. As DNA, the CDR3 is TGTGCCAGCAGTTTAGGAGGGGCTATCTACGAGCAGTACTTC.